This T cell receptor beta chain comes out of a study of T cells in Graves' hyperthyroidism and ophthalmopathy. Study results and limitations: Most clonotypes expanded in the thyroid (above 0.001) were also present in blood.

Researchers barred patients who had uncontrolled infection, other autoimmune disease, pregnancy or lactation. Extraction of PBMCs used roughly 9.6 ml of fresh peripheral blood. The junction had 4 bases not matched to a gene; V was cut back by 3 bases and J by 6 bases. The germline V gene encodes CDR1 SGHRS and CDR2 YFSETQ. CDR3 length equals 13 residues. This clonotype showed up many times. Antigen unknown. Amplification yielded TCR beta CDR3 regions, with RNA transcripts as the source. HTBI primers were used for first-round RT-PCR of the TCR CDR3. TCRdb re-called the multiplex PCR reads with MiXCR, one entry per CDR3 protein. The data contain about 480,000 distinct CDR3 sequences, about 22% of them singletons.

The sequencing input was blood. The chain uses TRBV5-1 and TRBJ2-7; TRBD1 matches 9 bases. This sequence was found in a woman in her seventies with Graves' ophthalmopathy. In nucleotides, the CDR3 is TGCGCCAGCAGCTCGGGACAGGGAGGCGAGCAGTACTTC. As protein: CASSSGQGGEQYF.